These 13 T cell receptor beta chains were all obtained from the same sample, sequenced in a study of CD8+ T cells in alopecia areata. In each case, RNA was isolated and then reverse transcribed into cDNA as the sequencing template. The assay was immunoSEQ multiplex PCR, and TCRdb's table has in-frame clones only and misses some. The profile shows fewer than 90,000 clones, roughly 51% of them singletons. Sequenced sample: NKG2D-high CD8+ T cells sorted from blood. The receptors were sampled from a human donor with alopecia areata.

V gene TRBV27 combines with J gene TRBJ2-7, with 11 bases aligning to TRBD2. Trimming removed 0 bases from V and 3 bases from J; junction bases left unmatched: 4. The CDR3 extends over 16 amino acids. CDR1 MNHEY and CDR2 SMNVEV come from the germline V gene (reference sequence). The CDR3 region is CASSLSRLAGNYEQYF. The CDR3 DNA sequence: TGTGCCAGCAGTTTATCCAGACTAGCGGGGAACTACGAGCAGTACTTC.

This clone appeared a few times. The chain is built from TRBV5-1 and TRBJ2-4; 9 positions match TRBD1. Germline V gene sequence: CDR1 SGHRS, CDR2 YFSETQ. The CDR3 sequence is 15 residues long. The V gene end was trimmed by 4 bases and the J gene end by 8 bases; junction bases not matched to a gene: 10. Here the CDR3 reads CASSPGQGGLDIQYF. CDR3 bases: TGCGCCAGCAGCCCGGGACAGGGCGGACTTGACATTCAGTACTTC.

This clone was recorded once. The J gene is TRBJ2-7, the V gene TRBV4-3, with D uncertain. The germline gives CDR1 LGHNA, CDR2 YSLEER. The CDR3 is 13 amino acids. The V end was cut by 0 bases, the J end by 4 bases, with 7 bases between. The CDR3 protein is CASSQEEQYEQYF. CDR3 nucleotide sequence: TGCGCCAGCAGCCAAGAAGAACAGTACGAGCAGTACTTC.

This clone was seen a few times. This chain links TRBV27 with TRBJ1-1; D is perhaps TRBD1 (5 bases). Germline CDR1 and CDR2: MNHEY and SMNVEV (reference sequence). Trimming cost V 5 bases and J 4 bases, with 14 bases left between them. This CDR3 has 14 residues. The CDR3 protein is CASSHRGDGTEAFF. CDR3 in DNA: TGTGCCAGCAGTCACCGGGGGGACGGCACTGAAGCTTTCTTT.

The rearrangement uses TRBV7-2 and TRBJ2-3; unclear D gene. CDR3 length: 11 amino acids. From germline, CDR1 is SGHTA and CDR2 FQGNSA. V was clipped by 3 bases and J by 4 bases, with 2 bases between them. The CDR3 is CASSFSDTQYF. The CDR3 DNA reads TGTGCCAGCAGCTTTTCAGATACGCAGTATTTT. The full variable domain, in which reference TRBV7-2 and TRBJ2-3 provide the parts outside the CDR3, is GAGVSQSPSNKVTEKGKDVELRCDPISGHTALYWYRQSLGQGLEFLIYFQGNSAPDKSGLPSDRFSAERTGGSVSTLTIQRTQQEDSAVYLCASSFSDTQYFGPGTRLTVL.

This rearrangement joins TRBV30 to TRBJ2-7; tentatively, D is TRBD1 (5 bases). The CDR3 has 16 residues. Germline V gene sequence: CDR1 GTSNPN, CDR2 SVGIG (reference sequence). The germline V and J ends were trimmed by 1 base and 0 bases, with 16 bases remaining between them. The chain's CDR3 is CAWSGFARETSYEQYF. Written as DNA, the CDR3 is TGTGCCTGGAGTGGCTTCGCCAGGGAAACCTCCTACGAGCAGTACTTC.

The J gene is TRBJ2-1, the V gene TRBV7-2, with D possibly matching TRBD2 (5 bases). From germline, CDR1 is SGHTA and CDR2 FQGNSA. The CDR3 length is 15 residues. The V end lost 2 bases, the J end lost 6 bases, and 14 bases lay between the germline ends. The CDR3: CASSLYFVSGNEQFF. The CDR3 nucleotides read TGTGCCAGCAGCTTATATTTCGTGAGCGGCAATGAGCAGTTCTTC.

This clone was counted only a few times. This chain connects TRBV25-1 to TRBJ1-6; D ambiguous. Deletions cut 1 base from V and 14 bases from J, with 12 bases between. This CDR3 spans 13 amino acids. From germline, CDR1 is MGHDK and CDR2 SYGVNS. CDR3 nucleotides: TGTGCCAGCAGTGAATTTGGGAGTTTCACCCTCCACTTT. Amino acids: CASSEFGSFTLHF. Drawing the rest from reference TRBV25-1 and TRBJ1-6, the complete variable domain is EADIYQTPRYLVIGTGKKITLECSQTMGHDKMYWYQQDPGMELHLIHYSYGVNSTEKGDLSSESTVSRIRTEHFPLTLESARPSHTSQYLCASSEFGSFTLHFGNGTRLTVT.

This clone was seen a handful of times. This chain uses TRBV25-1 with TRBJ2-1; D not certain. The CDR3 is made up of 12 amino acids. Germline V gene data show CDR1 as MGHDK and CDR2 as SYGVNS. The V end lost 4 bases, the J end lost 10 bases, and 11 bases lay between the germline ends. CDR3 DNA: TGTGCCAGCAGTGCGGCCCCAGACGAGCAGTTCTTC. This codes for CASSAAPDEQFF.

This clone was observed a few times. The chain uses TRBV5-6 and TRBJ2-1, with D perhaps being TRBD1 or TRBD2 (5 bases each). CDR1 and CDR2 from the germline V gene are SGHDT and YYEEEE. V gave up 4 bases and J gave up 0 bases, with 11 bases separating them. This CDR3 has 15 residues. The CDR3 loop reads CASSDGTSSYNEQFF. The CDR3 nucleotides read TGTGCCAGCAGCGACGGGACGAGCTCCTACAATGAGCAGTTCTTC.

This clone was seen a handful of times. The gene calls are TRBV5-1 and TRBJ2-7, with TRBD2 as a possible D gene (5 bases). Germline V lookup: CDR1 SGHRS, CDR2 YFSETQ. The CDR3 covers 13 residues. V lost 0 bases and J lost 2, with 6 bases in between. CDR3 in amino acids: CASSLEGAYEQYF. As DNA, the CDR3 is TGCGCCAGCAGCTTGGAGGGAGCCTACGAGCAGTACTTC.

This clone was seen only a few times. The chain employs TRBV28 and TRBJ2-7; 8 nucleotides match TRBD1. From germline, CDR1 is MDHEN and CDR2 SYDVKM. With V trimmed by 6 bases and J by 5 bases, 9 bases remained unmatched. The CDR3 is 14 amino acids. For the CDR3, the DNA is TGTGCCAGCAGCCTTCGTGGACAGGGCCACGAGCAGTACTTC. This gives the protein CASSLRGQGHEQYF. The variable domain in full, completed from reference TRBV28 and TRBJ2-7, reads DVKVTQSSRYLVKRTGEKVFLECVQDMDHENMFWYRQDPGLGLRLIYFSYDVKMKEKGDIPEGYSVSREKKERFSLILESASTNQTSMYLCASSLRGQGHEQYFGPGTRLTVT.

This rearrangement joins TRBV19 to TRBJ2-1, with D perhaps TRBD2 (5 bases). V lost 6 bases to trimming and J lost 8 bases, with 17 bases between them. Germline lookup yields CDR1 LNHDA and CDR2 SQIVND (reference sequence). CDR3 length: 14 residues. The CDR3 reads CASRPLGRVDEQFF. The CDR3 nucleotides read TGTGCCAGTAGGCCCCTAGGGCGGGTCGATGAGCAGTTCTTC.